A single sample is the source of the 30 T cell receptor beta chains below, sequenced in a study of T cells in Graves' hyperthyroidism and ophthalmopathy. Amplification yielded TCR beta CDR3 regions, with RNA transcripts as the source. During a first-round RT-PCR of the TCR CDR3, the HTBI primer set was used. TCRdb re-analysed the multiplex PCR reads in MiXCR, keeping a single row per CDR3 protein. This repertoire shows roughly 570,000 distinct CDR3 sequences, 15% to 18% found once; its top ten account for under 8%. Sequenced material: blood. Receptors were obtained from a woman in her 30s with Graves' hyperthyroidism.

This rearrangement joins TRBV10-3 to TRBJ2-7; D is undetermined. CDR3 size: 11 residues. Germline V gives CDR1 ENHRY, CDR2 SYGVKD. Trimming stripped 4 bases from V and 2 bases from J, with 3 bases between. The CDR3 loop reads CAISGPYEQYF. DNA for the CDR3: TGTGCCATCAGTGGGCCCTACGAGCAGTACTTC.

The chain employs TRBV29-1 and TRBJ2-5, with D uncertain. V was cut by 6 bases and J by 2 bases, with 16 bases left in between. This CDR3 contains 14 residues. The germline V gene has CDR1 SQVTM and CDR2 ANQGSEA. CDR3 bases: TGCAGCGTGCCGATGGGTGGGCCGCAAGAGACCCAGTACTTC. It encodes CSVPMGGPQETQYF.

There are many counts of this clonotype. The chain combines TRBV30 with TRBJ1-1; D perhaps matches TRBD1 (6 bases). This CDR3 has 13 amino acids. V gave up 0 bases and J gave up 7 bases, with 12 bases separating them. Germline CDR1 and CDR2: GTSNPN and SVGIG (reference sequence). Here the CDR3 DNA reads TGTGCCTGGAGTGTCCGGGGGCGCGGTGAAGCTTTCTTT. Protein: CAWSVRGRGEAFF.

This clonotype came up many times. The chain has TRBV24-1 and TRBJ2-2; no firm D call. The V gene lost 3 bases and the J gene lost 3 bases, with 13 bases spanning the gap. This CDR3 contains 16 residues. The germline V gene has CDR1 KGHDR and CDR2 SFDVKD. CDR3 sequence: CATSDGNVDYTGELFF. CDR3 nucleotide sequence: TGTGCCACCAGTGATGGTAATGTAGACTACACCGGGGAGCTGTTTTTT.

This clonotype was recorded a few times. The chain joins TRBV12-5 to TRBJ2-1; D may be TRBD2 (6 bases). With 6 bases removed from V and 15 bases from J, the gap between germline ends came to 15 bases. Germline assignment: CDR1 LGHNT and CDR2 FRNRAP. The CDR3 has 11 amino acids. This chain's CDR3 is CASGPGVEGFF. The CDR3 coding sequence is TGTGCTAGTGGCCCGGGAGTTGAGGGGTTCTTC.

This clonotype was counted between two and nine times. The chain uses TRBV4-3 and TRBJ2-7; tentatively, D is TRBD2 (5 bases). CDR1 and CDR2 (germline): LGHNA, YSLEER. The CDR3 runs to 15 residues. V gave up 0 bases and J gave up 4 bases, with 13 bases separating them. The CDR3 nucleotides read TGCGCCAGCAGCCAAGATCGGCTAGCAGATTACGAGCAGTACTTC. Amino acids: CASSQDRLADYEQYF.

This clonotype showed up many times. The chain recombines TRBV18 with TRBJ2-5, with TRBD1 matching 8 bases. Germline CDR1 reads KGHSH; CDR2 reads LQKENI. V was pared by 5 bases and J by 2 bases, with 7 bases of the junction left unmatched. This CDR3 spans 15 amino acids. CDR3 DNA sequence: TGTGCCAGCTCATCGACAGGGGCGGGGCAAGAGACCCAGTACTTC. Amino acids: CASSSTGAGQETQYF.

V usage is TRBV4-2 and J usage is TRBJ2-2; 10 nucleotides match TRBD2. Germline V lookup: CDR1 LGHNA, CDR2 YNFKEQ. V shed 5 bases, J shed 5 bases, and the junction held 8 bases outside the gene matches. The CDR3 covers 16 residues. This CDR3 reads CASSFRAGGGTGELFF. Written as DNA, the CDR3 is TGTGCCAGCAGCTTCCGAGCGGGGGGGGGTACCGGGGAGCTGTTTTTT.

This clonotype was recorded at least ten times. The DNA of the CDR3 is TGTGCCACCAGTGACGGGTATGGCTACACCTTC. It codes for CATSDGYGYTF. This chain links TRBV24-1 with TRBJ1-2; no clear D. Germline V gene lookup returns CDR1 KGHDR and CDR2 SFDVKD. The V end lost 4 bases, the J end lost 5 bases, and 4 bases lay between the germline ends. CDR3 length: 11 residues.

This sequence joins TRBV4-3 and TRBJ2-7; 14 bases are a match to TRBD2. The germline V gene has CDR1 LGHNA and CDR2 YSLEER. J gave up 5 bases and V 3 bases, and 12 bases lay outside the gene matches. The CDR3 is made up of 18 amino acids. The CDR3 loop is CASSHPTGLAGVPHEQYF. The CDR3 DNA reads as TGCGCCAGCAGCCACCCTACGGGACTAGCGGGGGTGCCCCACGAGCAGTACTTC.

This clonotype came up many times. The chain uses TRBV5-1 and TRBJ2-1; no definite D call. V lost 0 bases to trimming and J lost 0 bases, with 13 bases between them. The CDR3 extends over 17 amino acids. Germline CDR1 SGHRS, CDR2 YFSETQ. CDR3 protein: CASSLEFDSSSYNEQFF. The CDR3 DNA sequence: TGCGCCAGCAGCTTGGAGTTTGACTCAAGCTCCTACAATGAGCAGTTCTTC.

The sample holds many counts of this clonotype. This chain joins TRBV30 and TRBJ2-7; 7 nucleotides align to TRBD1. The CDR3 length is 12 residues. CDR1 and CDR2 from the germline V gene are GTSNPN and SVGIG (reference sequence). After removal of 5 bases from V and 3 bases from J, the junction contained 4 bases not matched to a gene. The CDR3 coding sequence is TGTGCCTGGTCCGGACAGGTCTACGAGCAGTACTTC. Encoded protein: CAWSGQVYEQYF. Combining the CDR3 with reference TRBV30 and TRBJ2-7 gives the whole variable domain SQTIHQWPATLVQPVGSPLSLECTVEGTSNPNLYWYRQAAGRGLQLLFYSVGIGQISSEVPQNLSASRPQDRQFILSSKKLLLSDSGFYLCAWSGQVYEQYFGPGTRLTVT.

This clonotype was seen at least ten times. V gene TRBV20-1 combines with J gene TRBJ1-5; D unclear. The CDR3 has 13 amino acids. CDR1 DFQATT and CDR2 SNEGSKA come from the germline V gene (reference sequence). The V end was cut by 1 base, the J end by 1 base, with 5 bases between. The CDR3 protein is CSARGRSNQPQHF. As DNA, the CDR3 is TGCAGTGCTAGAGGTCGAAGCAATCAGCCCCAGCATTTT.

In this sample, this clonotype turned up many times. The V and J genes are TRBV7-3 and TRBJ2-1; TRBD1 or TRBD2 may be the D gene (6 bases each). Per the germline V gene, CDR1 is SGHTA and CDR2 is FQGTGA. The CDR3 length is 14 residues. Trimming removed 3 bases at V and 5 bases at J, with 11 bases between. Written as DNA, the CDR3 is TGTGCCAGCAGCTTCCCGGGGGCCAACAATGAGCAGTTCTTC. Translating gives CASSFPGANNEQFF. Based on the CDR3 plus reference TRBV7-3 and TRBJ2-1, the full variable domain is GAGVSQTPSNKVTEKGKYVELRCDPISGHTALYWYRQSLGQGPEFLIYFQGTGAADDSGLPNDRFFAVRPEGSVSTLKIQRTERGDSAVYLCASSFPGANNEQFFGPGTRLTVL.

This clonotype was seen a handful of times. The chain recombines TRBV28 with TRBJ1-2, with a tentative D call TRBD1 (5 bases). The length of the CDR3 is 18 residues. Trimming cost V 6 bases and J 1 base, with 24 bases left between them. CDR1 is MDHEN and CDR2 is SYDVKM in the germline V gene. CDR3 bases: TGTGCCAGCAGCTACCTCCTATCTGGACACCTTTTTAACTATGGCTACACCTTC. Translated, it gives CASSYLLSGHLFNYGYTF.

The gene calls are TRBV27 and TRBJ1-2; D is unclear. Germline V gives CDR1 MNHEY, CDR2 SMNVEV (reference sequence). The length of the CDR3 is 13 residues. Trimming pared 5 bases from V and 4 bases from J, leaving 11 bases between. In nucleotides, the CDR3 is TGTGCCAGCAGTCCCGATGTGATCTATGGCTACACCTTC. Translated, it gives CASSPDVIYGYTF.

The gene calls are TRBV20-1 and TRBJ2-5; no reliable D call. V lost 0 bases and J lost 3, with 8 bases in between. The CDR3 contains 13 residues. From germline, CDR1 is DFQATT and CDR2 SNEGSKA (reference sequence). The CDR3 coding sequence is TGCAGTGCTAGAGACGGAAGGGAAGAGACCCAGTACTTC. It specifies CSARDGREETQYF.

Ten or more counts support this clonotype. This chain joins TRBV20-1 and TRBJ2-1; 7 bases align to TRBD2. V gave up 1 base and J gave up 4 bases; unmatched junction bases: 4. There are 14 residues in the CDR3. CDR1 and CDR2 (germline): DFQATT, SNEGSKA (reference sequence). The CDR3 reads CSARVGGPYNEQFF. CDR3 nucleotide sequence: TGCAGTGCTAGAGTGGGAGGGCCGTACAATGAGCAGTTCTTC.

This clonotype was detected ten times or more. The chain recombines TRBV20-1 with TRBJ1-5; 8 positions match TRBD1. Germline V gene lookup returns CDR1 DFQATT and CDR2 SNEGSKA (reference sequence). This CDR3 comprises 14 residues. Trimming at V came to 4 bases and at J to 3 bases, leaving 5 bases not matched to a gene. CDR3 loop: CSATEGQVNQPQHF. The CDR3 DNA sequence: TGCAGTGCTACGGAGGGACAGGTCAATCAGCCCCAGCATTTT.

This clonotype was seen at least ten times. The chain links TRBV7-2 to TRBJ1-1; possible D gene TRBD1, 5 bases. The CDR3 consists of 14 residues. Trimming stripped 6 bases from V and 4 bases from J, with 15 bases between. Germline V gene data show CDR1 as SGHTA and CDR2 as FQGNSA. This chain's CDR3 is CASRRDPGSTEAFF. The CDR3 coding sequence is TGTGCCAGCAGACGGGACCCCGGGAGCACTGAAGCTTTCTTT.

The rearrangement links TRBV6-9 to TRBJ1-5, with 7 bases lining up with TRBD1. J was trimmed by 6 bases and V by 11 bases; bases with no gene match: 13. The CDR3 covers 14 residues. Per germline, CDR1 MNHGY and CDR2 SVAAGI. CDR3 protein: CAGTLDRVPQPQHF. DNA for the CDR3: TGTGCCGGCACTTTAGACAGGGTGCCTCAGCCCCAGCATTTT.

This clonotype occurred many times. V is TRBV6-1 and J is TRBJ1-1; maybe TRBD1 (5 bases). Germline loops: CDR1 MNHNS, CDR2 SASEGT. With 1 base removed from V and 4 bases from J, the gap between germline ends came to 16 bases. The CDR3 has 16 residues. CDR3 in amino acids: CASSEGRQFRTTEAFF. The DNA of the CDR3 is TGTGCCAGCAGTGAAGGAAGACAGTTTAGAACCACTGAAGCTTTCTTT.

CDR3 residues: CAWNRGVTYEQYF. Here the CDR3 DNA reads TGTGCCTGGAACCGTGGGGTCACCTACGAGCAGTACTTC. V and J are TRBV30 and TRBJ2-7; D ambiguous. Germline lookup yields CDR1 GTSNPN and CDR2 SVGIG (reference sequence). CDR3 size: 13 residues. The germline V and J ends were trimmed by 4 bases and 2 bases, with 12 bases remaining between them.

The rearrangement uses TRBV28 and TRBJ2-7; 7 nucleotides align to TRBD2. Germline trimming cut 0 bases from V and 3 bases from J; bases unmatched to any gene: 2. Germline lookup yields CDR1 MDHEN and CDR2 SYDVKM. The CDR3 totals 14 residues. As DNA, the CDR3 is TGTGCCAGCAGTTTATGGGCGGGAGACTACGAGCAGTACTTC. Translated: CASSLWAGDYEQYF. The variable domain in full, with the rest retrieved from reference TRBV28 and TRBJ2-7, is DVKVTQSSRYLVKRTGEKVFLECVQDMDHENMFWYRQDPGLGLRLIYFSYDVKMKEKGDIPEGYSVSREKKERFSLILESASTNQTSMYLCASSLWAGDYEQYFGPGTRLTVT.

The genes are TRBV6-5 and TRBJ2-1, with TRBD2 as a possible D gene (6 bases). This CDR3 is 14 amino acids long. The germline V gene encodes CDR1 MNHEY and CDR2 SVGAGI. Trimming left V 0 bases short and J 12 bases short, with 15 bases between. CDR3 DNA sequence: TGTGCCAGCAGTTACTCGAGGGACTCGTCCCCGCAGTTCTTC. Protein sequence: CASSYSRDSSPQFF.

This clonotype showed up many times. The rearrangement uses TRBV20-1 and TRBJ2-3; D remains ambiguous. The CDR3 is made up of 12 amino acids. V lost 2 bases, J lost 9 bases, and 12 bases lay in between. The germline V gene encodes CDR1 DFQATT and CDR2 SNEGSKA (reference sequence). In nucleotides, the CDR3 is TGCAGTGCTAGACGCCCTAGTGACACGCAGTATTTT. Its translation is CSARRPSDTQYF.

V is TRBV27 and J is TRBJ1-4; possible D gene TRBD1, 5 bases. CDR3 size: 12 residues. Germline V gives CDR1 MNHEY, CDR2 SMNVEV (reference sequence). V was cut by 2 bases and J by 10 bases, with 8 bases left in between. CDR3 bases: TGTGCCAGCAGTTTACGCGGGGGAAAACTGTTTTTT. This sequence encodes CASSLRGGKLFF.

This clonotype was counted at least ten times. Here the CDR3 DNA reads TGTGCCAGCAGTGAAGCGCGGGGGAACGGCGAGTACTTC. It is translated as CASSEARGNGEYF. The gene calls are TRBV2 and TRBJ2-7, with 7 nucleotides matching TRBD2. The ends lost 0 bases at V and 11 bases at J; junction bases unmatched: 7. The CDR3 is 13 residues long. Germline V gene lookup returns CDR1 SNHLY and CDR2 FYNNEI.

This clonotype was counted between two and nine times. V is TRBV7-2 and J is TRBJ2-7, with a tentative D call TRBD2 (5 bases). The V end lost 2 bases, the J end lost 3 bases, and 8 bases lay between the germline ends. CDR1 is SGHTA and CDR2 is FQGNSA in the germline V gene. This CDR3 comprises 13 residues. This chain's CDR3 is CASSLFGNYEQYF. The CDR3 DNA reads TGTGCCAGCAGCTTATTCGGGAACTACGAGCAGTACTTC. Full variable domain (remainder filled in from reference TRBV7-2 and TRBJ2-7): GAGVSQSPSNKVTEKGKDVELRCDPISGHTALYWYRQSLGQGLEFLIYFQGNSAPDKSGLPSDRFSAERTGGSVSTLTIQRTQQEDSAVYLCASSLFGNYEQYFGPGTRLTVT.

This clonotype was detected ten times or more. The rearrangement links TRBV28 to TRBJ1-2; D uncertain. This CDR3 comprises 13 residues. Per the germline V gene, CDR1 is MDHEN and CDR2 is SYDVKM. Trimming took 3 bases from V and 6 from J, leaving 11 bases between them. The CDR3 reads CASSLPAPDGYTF. CDR3 DNA: TGTGCCAGCAGTTTGCCTGCACCGGATGGCTACACCTTC.